These T cell receptor beta chains were read from a single sample in a study of blood T cell repertoires in COVID-19. Some clones are missing from TCRdb's copy, which holds only in-frame ones; the method was immunoSEQ multiplex PCR. The sample has 350,000 to 450,000 clones, 89% seen once. The specimen sequenced was peripheral blood. The receptors derive from a woman between 35 and 50 years old with COVID-19, enrolled during active disease. Both conserved end residues are part of each CDR3. D genes are given only for firm matches. Expanded clones are given a class, and other clones once, few, many or no size at all.

V	J	size	D	CDR3	DNA
TRBV5-1	TRBJ2-5	-	-	CASSSQGGGETQYF	TGCGCCAGCAGCTCGCAGGGAGGGGGGGAGACCCAGTACTTC
TRBV6-6	TRBJ2-7	-	TRBD2	CASRSNSGAEQYF	TGTGCCAGCAGATCTAATAGCGGGGCCGAGCAGTACTTC
TRBV5-3	TRBJ1-2	-	-	CARSLAGEPYGYTF	TGTGCCAGAAGCTTGGCCGGAGAACCCTATGGCTACACCTTC
TRBV11-2	TRBJ1-5	few	TRBD1	CASSWGTGGNQPQHF	TGTGCCAGCAGCTGGGGGACAGGAGGCAATCAGCCCCAGCATTTT
TRBV7-9	TRBJ1-2	-	-	CASSESQLNYGYTF	TGTGCCAGCAGCGAGTCACAGCTTAACTATGGCTACACCTTC
TRBV7-2	TRBJ1-1	-	-	CASSPARLGGTEAFF	TGTGCCAGCAGCCCCGCCAGGCTGGGGGGCACTGAAGCTTTCTTT
TRBV7-9	TRBJ1-4	-	-	CASSPREATNEKLFF	TGTGCCAGCAGCCCTAGGGAGGCAACTAATGAAAAACTGTTTTTT
TRBV29-1	TRBJ2-5	-	TRBD2	CSVKTSGETQYF	TGCAGCGTTAAGACTAGCGGAGAGACCCAGTACTTC
TRBV7-2	TRBJ1-2	-	TRBD1	CASSPIRARGNTTF	TGTGCCAGCAGCCCGATTAGAGCCAGGGGGAATACCACCTTC
TRBV27	TRBJ2-2	-	TRBD1	CASSWLRTGPTGELFF	TGTGCCAGCAGTTGGCTGAGGACAGGGCCCACCGGGGAGCTGTTTTTT
TRBV20-1	TRBJ1-2	-	TRBD1	CSASGTVGFGYTF	TGCAGTGCTAGTGGGACAGTGGGGTTTGGCTACACCTTC
TRBV2	TRBJ1-4	-	-	CASSENSSNEKLFF	TGTGCCAGCAGTGAAAACAGCTCTAATGAAAAACTGTTTTTT
TRBV7-3	TRBJ1-5	-	-	CASSLNLRLTRGQPQHF	TGTGCCAGCAGCTTAAATCTGAGGCTCACACGGGGACAGCCCCAGCATTTT
TRBV28	TRBJ2-3	-	-	CASSFGGTATDTQYF	TGTGCCAGCAGTTTCGGCGGGACAGCTACAGATACGCAGTATTTT